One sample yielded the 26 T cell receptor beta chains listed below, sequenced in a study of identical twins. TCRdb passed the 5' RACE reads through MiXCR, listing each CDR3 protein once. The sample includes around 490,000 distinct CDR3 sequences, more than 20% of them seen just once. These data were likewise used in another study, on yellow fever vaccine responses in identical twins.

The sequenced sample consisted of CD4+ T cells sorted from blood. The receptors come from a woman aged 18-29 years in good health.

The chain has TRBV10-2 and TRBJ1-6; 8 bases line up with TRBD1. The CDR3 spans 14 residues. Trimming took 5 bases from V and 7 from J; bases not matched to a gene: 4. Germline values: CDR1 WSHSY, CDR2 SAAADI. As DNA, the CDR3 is TGCGCCAGCAGTCTGACAGGGGAGAATTCACCCCTCCACTTT. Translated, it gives CASSLTGENSPLHF.

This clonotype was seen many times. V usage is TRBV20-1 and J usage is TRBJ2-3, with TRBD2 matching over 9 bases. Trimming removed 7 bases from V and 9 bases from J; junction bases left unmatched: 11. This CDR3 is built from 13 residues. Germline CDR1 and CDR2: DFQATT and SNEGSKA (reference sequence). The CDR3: CSGLAVPMGTQYF. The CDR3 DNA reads TGCAGTGGACTAGCGGTTCCGATGGGCACGCAGTATTTT.

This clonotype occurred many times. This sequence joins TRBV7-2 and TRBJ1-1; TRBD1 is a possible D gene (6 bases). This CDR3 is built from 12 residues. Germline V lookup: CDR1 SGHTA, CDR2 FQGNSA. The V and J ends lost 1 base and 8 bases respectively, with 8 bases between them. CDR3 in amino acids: CASSLGGGEAFF. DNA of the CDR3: TGTGCCAGCAGCTTAGGCGGGGGCGAAGCTTTCTTT.

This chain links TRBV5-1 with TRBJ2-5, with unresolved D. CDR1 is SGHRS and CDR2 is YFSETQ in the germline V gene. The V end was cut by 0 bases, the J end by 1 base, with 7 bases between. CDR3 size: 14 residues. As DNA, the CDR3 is TGCGCCAGCAGCTTGGCGGCAGCCCAAGAGACCCAGTACTTC. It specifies CASSLAAAQETQYF. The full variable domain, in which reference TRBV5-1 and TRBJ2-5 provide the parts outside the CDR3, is KAGVTQTPRYLIKTRGQQVTLSCSPISGHRSVSWYQQTPGQGLQFLFEYFSETQRNKGNFPGRFSGRQFSNSRSEMNVSTLELGDSALYLCASSLAAAQETQYFGPGTRLLVL.

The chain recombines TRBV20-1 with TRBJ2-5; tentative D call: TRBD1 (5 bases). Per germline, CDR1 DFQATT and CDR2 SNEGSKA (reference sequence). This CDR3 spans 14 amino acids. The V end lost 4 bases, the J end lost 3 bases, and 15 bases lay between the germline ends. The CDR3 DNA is TGCAGTGCTACCCCCCCGCTAGGGGAAGAGACCCAGTACTTC. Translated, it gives CSATPPLGEETQYF.

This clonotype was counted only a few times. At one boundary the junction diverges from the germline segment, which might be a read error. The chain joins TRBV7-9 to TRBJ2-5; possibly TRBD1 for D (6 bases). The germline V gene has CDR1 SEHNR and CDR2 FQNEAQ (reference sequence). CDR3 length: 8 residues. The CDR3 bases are TGTGGAGGGGCAGGGGCCAGTTTC. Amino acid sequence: CGGAGASF.

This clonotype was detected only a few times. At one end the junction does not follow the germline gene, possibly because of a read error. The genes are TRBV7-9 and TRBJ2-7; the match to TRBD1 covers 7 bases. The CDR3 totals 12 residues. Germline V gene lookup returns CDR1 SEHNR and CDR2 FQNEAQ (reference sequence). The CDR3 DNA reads TGTGCCAGCAGCGGACAGGACACTGAGCAGTCCTTC. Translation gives CASSGQDTEQSF.

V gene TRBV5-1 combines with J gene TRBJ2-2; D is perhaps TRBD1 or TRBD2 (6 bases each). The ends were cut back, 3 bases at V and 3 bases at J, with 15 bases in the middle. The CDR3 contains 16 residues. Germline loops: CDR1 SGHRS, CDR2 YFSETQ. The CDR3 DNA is TGCGCCAGCAGCTCCTTCGCCGGGGGCGACACCGGGGAGCTGTTTTTT. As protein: CASSSFAGGDTGELFF.

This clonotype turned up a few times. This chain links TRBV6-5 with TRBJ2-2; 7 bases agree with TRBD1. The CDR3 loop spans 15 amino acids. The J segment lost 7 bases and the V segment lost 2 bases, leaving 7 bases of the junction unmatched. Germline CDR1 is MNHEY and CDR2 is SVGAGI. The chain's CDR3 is CASSYGQVLGGELFF. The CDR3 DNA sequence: TGTGCCAGCAGTTACGGACAGGTCTTGGGCGGGGAGCTGTTTTTT.

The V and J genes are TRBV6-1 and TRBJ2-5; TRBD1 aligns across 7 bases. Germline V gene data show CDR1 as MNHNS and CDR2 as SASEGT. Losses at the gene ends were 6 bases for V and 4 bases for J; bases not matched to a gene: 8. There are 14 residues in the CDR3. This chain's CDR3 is CASSNPRGPETQYF. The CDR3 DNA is TGTGCCAGCAGCAACCCAAGGGGGCCAGAGACCCAGTACTTC.

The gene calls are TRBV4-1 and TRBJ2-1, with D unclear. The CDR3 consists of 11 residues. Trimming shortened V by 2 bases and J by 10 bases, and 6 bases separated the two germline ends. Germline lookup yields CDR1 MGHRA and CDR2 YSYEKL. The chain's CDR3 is CASSQRAEQFF. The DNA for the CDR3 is TGCGCCAGCAGCCAAAGAGCAGAGCAGTTCTTC.

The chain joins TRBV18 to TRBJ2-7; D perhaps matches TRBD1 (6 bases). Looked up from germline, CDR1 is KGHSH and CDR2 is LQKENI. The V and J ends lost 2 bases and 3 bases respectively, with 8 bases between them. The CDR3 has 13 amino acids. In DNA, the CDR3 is TGTGCCAGCTCACCAAGGGACAACTACGAGCAGTACGTC. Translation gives CASSPRDNYEQYV.

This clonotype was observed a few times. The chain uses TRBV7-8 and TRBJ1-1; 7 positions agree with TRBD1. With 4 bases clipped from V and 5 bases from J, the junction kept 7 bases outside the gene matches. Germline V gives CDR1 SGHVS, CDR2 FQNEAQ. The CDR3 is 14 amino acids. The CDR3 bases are TGTGCCAGCAGCTCGACAGGGTCGGGGACTGAAGCTTTCTTT. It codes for CASSSTGSGTEAFF.

The CDR3 DNA reads as TGCAGCGTCCTCGGGTCAGGCAACTATGGCTACACCTTC. Encoded protein: CSVLGSGNYGYTF. The J gene is TRBJ1-2, the V gene TRBV29-1; D remains unclear. With 6 bases removed from V and 2 bases from J, the gap between germline ends came to 13 bases. Per the germline V gene, CDR1 is SQVTM and CDR2 is ANQGSEA. The CDR3 is 13 amino acids.

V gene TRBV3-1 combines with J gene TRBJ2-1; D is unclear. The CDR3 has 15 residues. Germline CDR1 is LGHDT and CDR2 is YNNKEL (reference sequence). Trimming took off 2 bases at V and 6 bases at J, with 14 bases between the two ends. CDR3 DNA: TGTGCCAGCAGCCAAACGCCTTCTTTTGCCAATGAGCAGTTCTTC. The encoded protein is CASSQTPSFANEQFF.

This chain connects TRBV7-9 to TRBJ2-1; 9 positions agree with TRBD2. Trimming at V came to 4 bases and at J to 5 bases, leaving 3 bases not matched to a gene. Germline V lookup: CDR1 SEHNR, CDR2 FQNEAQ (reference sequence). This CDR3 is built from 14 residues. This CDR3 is CASSYSGSDNEQFF. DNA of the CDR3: TGTGCCAGCAGCTATAGCGGGAGCGACAATGAGCAGTTCTTC.

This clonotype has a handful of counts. CDR3 in amino acids: CASSRADSQFF. CDR3 nucleotides: TGTGCCAGCAGCCGGGCCGACTCTCAGTTCTTC. This rearrangement joins TRBV3-1 to TRBJ2-1; D unresolved. CDR3 length: 11 amino acids. The V gene's germline CDR1 is LGHDT and CDR2 YNNKEL (reference sequence). Trimming removed 4 bases from V and 13 bases from J, with 11 bases in between.

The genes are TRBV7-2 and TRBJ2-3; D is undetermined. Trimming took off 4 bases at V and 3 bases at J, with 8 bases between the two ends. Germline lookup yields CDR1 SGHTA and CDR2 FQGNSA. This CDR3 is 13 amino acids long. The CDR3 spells CASSSIRTDTQYF. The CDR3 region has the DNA TGTGCCAGCAGCTCGATTAGGACAGATACGCAGTATTTT.

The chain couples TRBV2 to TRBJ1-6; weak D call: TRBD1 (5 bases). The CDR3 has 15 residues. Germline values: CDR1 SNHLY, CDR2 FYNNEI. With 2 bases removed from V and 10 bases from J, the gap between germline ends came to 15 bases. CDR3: CASSEQGVVGSPLHF. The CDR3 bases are TGTGCCAGCAGTGAACAGGGAGTGGTGGGGTCACCCCTCCACTTT.

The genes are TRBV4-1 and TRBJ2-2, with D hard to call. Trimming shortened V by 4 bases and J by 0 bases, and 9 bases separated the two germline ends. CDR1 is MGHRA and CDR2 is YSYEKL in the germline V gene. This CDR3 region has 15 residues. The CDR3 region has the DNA TGCGCCAGCAGCCTTTCCGACACGAACACCGGGGAGCTGTTTTTT. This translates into CASSLSDTNTGELFF.

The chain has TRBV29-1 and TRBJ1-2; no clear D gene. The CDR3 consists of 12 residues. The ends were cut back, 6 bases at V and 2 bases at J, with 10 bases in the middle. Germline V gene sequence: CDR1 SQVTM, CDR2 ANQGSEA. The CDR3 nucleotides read TGCAGCGTCGTAGATGGGAACTATGGCTACACCTTC. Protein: CSVVDGNYGYTF.

CDR3 bases: TGCAGTGCTAGCTACAGAGCTAATCAGCCCCAGCATTTT. It translates to CSASYRANQPQHF. The rearrangement joins TRBV20-1 to TRBJ1-5; D is undetermined. The V end lost 3 bases, the J end lost 4 bases, and 10 bases lay between the germline ends. The CDR3 is 13 residues long. The germline V gene has CDR1 DFQATT and CDR2 SNEGSKA (reference sequence).

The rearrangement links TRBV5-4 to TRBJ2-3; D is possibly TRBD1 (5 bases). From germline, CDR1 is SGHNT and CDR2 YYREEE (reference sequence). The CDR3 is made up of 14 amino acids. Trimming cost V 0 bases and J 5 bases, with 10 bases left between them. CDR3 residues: CASSLGTQGDTQYF. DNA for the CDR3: TGTGCCAGCAGCTTGGGGACCCAGGGAGATACGCAGTATTTT.

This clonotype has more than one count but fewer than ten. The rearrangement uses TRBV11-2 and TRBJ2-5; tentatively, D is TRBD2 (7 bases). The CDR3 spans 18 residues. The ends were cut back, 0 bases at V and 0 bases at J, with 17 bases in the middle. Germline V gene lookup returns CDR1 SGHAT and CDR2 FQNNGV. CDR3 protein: CASSLEAIGGGYQETQYF. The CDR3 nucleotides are TGTGCCAGCAGCTTAGAGGCTATAGGGGGAGGGTACCAAGAGACCCAGTACTTC.

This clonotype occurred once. DNA of the CDR3: TGCAGTGCCCCCAAGACAGATACGCAGTATTTT. Protein sequence: CSAPKTDTQYF. The genes are TRBV20-1 and TRBJ2-3; D is unresolved. Trimming shortened V by 6 bases and J by 3 bases, and 7 bases separated the two germline ends. CDR1 and CDR2 from the germline V gene are DFQATT and SNEGSKA (reference sequence). This CDR3 comprises 11 residues.

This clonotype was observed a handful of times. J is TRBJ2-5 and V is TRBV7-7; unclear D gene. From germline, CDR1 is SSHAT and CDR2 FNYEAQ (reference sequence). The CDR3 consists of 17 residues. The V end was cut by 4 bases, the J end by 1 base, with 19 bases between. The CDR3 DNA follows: TGTGCCAGCAGCTCCCGGCCGGGTGGGGTGGCCCAAGAGACCCAGTACTTC. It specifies CASSSRPGGVAQETQYF.